This T cell receptor beta chain came from a study of human T cells and chemical hapten exposure. Broader study findings: Those TCRs sitting above 1 in 1000 frequency stayed the same with DPC sensitization.

Time point of the sample: pre-sensitization, week 0. The treatment here: therapeutic diphenylcyclopropenone sensitization with weekly scalp DPC. Each CDR3 protein gets one entry after TCRdb re-called the RACE reads with MiXCR. The sample gives 95,000 to 100,000 distinct CDR3 sequences, about 10% of which show up once; 3.1% is in the top ten. This clonotype was counted at least ten times. What it binds is unknown. Between the trimmed V and J ends, which lost 8 bases and 5 bases, there was a span of 15 bases. Germline CDR1 is SQVTM and CDR2 is ANQGSEA. This CDR3 has 12 amino acids. The sample in question was whole blood, obtained in connection with sensitization to the hapten diphenylcyclopropenone (DPC). This receptor was obtained from a woman in her sixties with alopecia areata. Some clones in this sample may be carry-over from other donors' samples. V usage is TRBV29-1 and J usage is TRBJ1-1; D gene uncertain. The CDR3 region has the DNA TGCAGCTTTTTACGACTCAGGACTGAAGCTTTCTTT. Encoded protein: CSFLRLRTEAFF.